Described below is a single T cell receptor (beta chain) sequence and its context. Only a few counts were recorded for this clonotype. The target of this receptor is not known. No base-level quality is on record; no much larger clone is a single base apart. The data belong to a study of identical twins listed by TCRdb under 2016. General notes on the study: TCR alpha and beta repertoires from monozygotic twins, unrelated adults of various ages and cord blood were deep-sequenced to test whether fetal clonotypes persist. Replicate twin experiments were performed at different times using different library preparation protocols to rule out contamination.

Libraries came from 5' RACE. Sequencer: Illumina HiSeq 2000. A universal primer binding site was introduced by template switching, and a unique molecular identifier was present in the final cDNA, enabling accurate counting of TCR cDNA molecules. First-strand cDNA for TCR alpha and beta chains was synthesized from specific primers in the conserved constant-segment region. To control for contamination, every cDNA library was double barcoded, receiving both a SMART-Mk sample barcode and Illumina barcodes. TruSeq adapter sequences along with Illumina sample barcodes were introduced in two successive PCR steps. The TCR alpha and beta cDNA libraries were sequenced on the Illumina HiSeq platform using custom primers. From the authors' description of their analysis: Unique molecular identifiers were extracted from raw reads with MiGEC, and CDR3 positions were determined with MiXCR. For each individual, recombination models were inferred using an EM algorithm with the repgenHMM and IGoR tools. Shared clonotypes were analyzed with the tcR package in R, and sharing was normalized by the product of cloneset sizes. Out-of-frame nonproductive sequences were analyzed to study raw recombination free of thymic and clonal selection effects. TCRdb trimmed public reads at Q25 via fastp, called clones via MiXCR and kept in-frame beta chains. Merged by CDR3 protein, the rows form single entries marked with the most common genes and DNA. These V and J calls rely on TCRdb rather than the paper's analysis. Present in this sample are 450,000 or so distinct CDR3 sequences, 12% to 15% of which were seen just once. Jointly, the top ten make up approximately 0.52% of the sample.

Results the study describes overall, beyond this receptor: In monozygotic twins, out-of-frame TCR alpha sharing was systematically underestimated by recombination models, although the models agreed with sharing between unrelated individuals. Compared with coincidental sharing between unrelated individuals, out-of-frame TCR alpha sequences shared between twins had an excess of sequences with low generation probability. Fewer insertions were carried by abundant cord blood beta clonotypes; a weaker similar trend was observed in young adult naive repertoires, while no such trend was observed in memory repertoires. Because the same donors could not be followed over many years, the conclusions depended on cross-sectional statistical analysis. Zero-insertion analyses could be partly confounded by invariant T cells such as MAIT and iNKT, though diverse VJ usage argued against such confounding for most clonotypes. The excess sharing between twins in beta out-of-frame sequences was weaker because fewer shared sequences reduced the signal-to-noise ratio.

Inclusive of the bounding cysteine and phenylalanine, the CDR3 is 13 residues long. This entry keeps only the CDR3 DNA: 39 bases, framed from base 1. CDR1 and CDR2 are read off the germline V gene (reference sequence) as LNHDA and SQIVND. V is clipped by 7 bases and J by 0 bases, and the sequence between their germline boundaries is 6 bases long. Every donor was a healthy Caucasian. Three pairs of female monozygotic twins, all aged roughly 18 to 30 years, made up the twin cohort. Positive isolation kits from Invitrogen were used to isolate the CD4+ and CD8+ T cell populations. The data also belong to a second study, concerning yellow fever vaccine responses in identical twins. As described in the second report: The authors reported that the T cell response to vaccination in identical twins appeared partly convergent and partly personalized. Focusing on identical twins, the study followed the T cell clones that responded to the vaccine, and did so with precision.

Source material: CD4+ T cells sorted from blood. The sequence derives from a young woman in good health. Here the chain combines TRBV19 and TRBJ2-2; there is no confident call for the D gene. Here the CDR3 is given as CASIPTNTGELFF. The DNA sequence is as follows: TGTGCCAGTATTCCAACGAACACCGGGGAGCTGTTTTTT.